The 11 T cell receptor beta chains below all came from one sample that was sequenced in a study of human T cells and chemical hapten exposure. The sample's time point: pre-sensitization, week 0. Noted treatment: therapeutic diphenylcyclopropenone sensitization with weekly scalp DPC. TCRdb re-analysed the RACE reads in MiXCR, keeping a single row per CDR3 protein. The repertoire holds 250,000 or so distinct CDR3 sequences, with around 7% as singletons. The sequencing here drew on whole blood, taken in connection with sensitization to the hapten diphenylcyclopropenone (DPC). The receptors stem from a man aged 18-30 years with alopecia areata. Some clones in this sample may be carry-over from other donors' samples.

The CDR3 here is CASSPSGRVDKPQHF. The CDR3, as DNA: TGTGCCAGCAGCCCTTCAGGTAGGGTGGATAAGCCCCAGCATTTT. V is TRBV12-3 or TRBV12-4 and J is TRBJ1-5; no definite D call. The V end lost 6 bases, the J end lost 8 bases, and 20 bases lay between the germline ends. This CDR3 has 15 amino acids.

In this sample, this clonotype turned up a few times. The CDR3 coding sequence is TGCAGTGCTACTAGCGGGGGGCTCGGCACCGGGGAGCTGTTTTTT. Translation: CSATSGGLGTGELFF. This chain links TRBV20-1 with TRBJ2-2; 11 positions agree with TRBD2. CDR1 and CDR2 from the germline V gene are DFQATT and SNEGSKA (reference sequence). The CDR3 totals 15 residues. With 4 bases clipped from V and 4 bases from J, the junction kept 5 bases outside the gene matches.

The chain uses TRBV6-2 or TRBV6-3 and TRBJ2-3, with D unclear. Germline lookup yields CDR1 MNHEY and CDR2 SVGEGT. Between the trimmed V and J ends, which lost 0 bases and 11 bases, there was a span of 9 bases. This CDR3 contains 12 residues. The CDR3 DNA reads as TGTGCCAGCAGTTACTCGAACAATTGGCAGTATTTT. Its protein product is CASSYSNNWQYF.

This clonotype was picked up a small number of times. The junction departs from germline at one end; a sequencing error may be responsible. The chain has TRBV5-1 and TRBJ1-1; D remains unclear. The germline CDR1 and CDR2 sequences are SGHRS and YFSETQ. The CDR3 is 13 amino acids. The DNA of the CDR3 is TGCGCCAGCAGGTTGGGCTTGAACACTGAAGCTTTCTTT. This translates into CASRLGLNTEAFF.

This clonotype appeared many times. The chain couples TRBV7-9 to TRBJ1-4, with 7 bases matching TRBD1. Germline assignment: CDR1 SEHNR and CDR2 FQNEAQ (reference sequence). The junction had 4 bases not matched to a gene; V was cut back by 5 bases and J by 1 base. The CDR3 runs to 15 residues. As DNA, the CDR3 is TGTGCCAGCAGCCCAAACAGGGGAACTAATGAAAAACTGTTTTTT. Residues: CASSPNRGTNEKLFF.

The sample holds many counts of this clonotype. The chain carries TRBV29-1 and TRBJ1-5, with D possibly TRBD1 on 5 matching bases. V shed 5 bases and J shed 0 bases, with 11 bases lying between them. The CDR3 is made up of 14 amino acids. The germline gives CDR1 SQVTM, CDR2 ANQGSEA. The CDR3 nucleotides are TGCAGCGTTTTGGAAGGGGATAGCAATCAGCCCCAGCATTTT. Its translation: CSVLEGDSNQPQHF.

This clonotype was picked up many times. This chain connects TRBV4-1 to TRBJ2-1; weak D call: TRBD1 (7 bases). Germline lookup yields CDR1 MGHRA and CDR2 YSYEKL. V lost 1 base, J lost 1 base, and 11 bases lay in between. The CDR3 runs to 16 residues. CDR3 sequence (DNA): TGCGCCAGCAGCCAAGGGGCGGGACAGTCCTACAATGAGCAGTTCTTC. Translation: CASSQGAGQSYNEQFF.

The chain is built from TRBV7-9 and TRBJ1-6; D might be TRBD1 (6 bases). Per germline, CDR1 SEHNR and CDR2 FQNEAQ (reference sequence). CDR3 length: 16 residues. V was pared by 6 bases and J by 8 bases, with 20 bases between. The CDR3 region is CASSAPWRGTDSPLHF. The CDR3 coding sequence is TGTGCCAGCAGTGCTCCGTGGAGGGGGACGGATTCACCCCTCCACTTT.

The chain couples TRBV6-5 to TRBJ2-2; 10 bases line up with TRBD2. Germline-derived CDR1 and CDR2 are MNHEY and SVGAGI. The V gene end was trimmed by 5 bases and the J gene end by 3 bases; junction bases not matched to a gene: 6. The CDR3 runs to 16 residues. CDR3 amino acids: CASSLVAGGYTGELFF. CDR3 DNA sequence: TGTGCCAGCAGTCTTGTAGCGGGGGGTTACACCGGGGAGCTGTTTTTT.

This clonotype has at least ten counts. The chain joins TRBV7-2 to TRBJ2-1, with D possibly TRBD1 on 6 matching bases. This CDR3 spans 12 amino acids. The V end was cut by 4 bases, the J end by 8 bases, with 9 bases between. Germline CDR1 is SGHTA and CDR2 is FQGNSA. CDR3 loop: CASSSRGYEQFF. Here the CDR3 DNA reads TGTGCCAGCAGCTCCAGGGGTTATGAGCAGTTCTTC.

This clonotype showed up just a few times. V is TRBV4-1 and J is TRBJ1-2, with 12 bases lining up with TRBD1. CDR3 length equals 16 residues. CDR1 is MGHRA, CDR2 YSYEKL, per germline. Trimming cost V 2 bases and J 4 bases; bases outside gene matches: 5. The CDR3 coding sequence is TGCGCCAGCAGCCAAAGGGACAGGGGGCCTACCTATGGCTACACCTTC. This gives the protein CASSQRDRGPTYGYTF.